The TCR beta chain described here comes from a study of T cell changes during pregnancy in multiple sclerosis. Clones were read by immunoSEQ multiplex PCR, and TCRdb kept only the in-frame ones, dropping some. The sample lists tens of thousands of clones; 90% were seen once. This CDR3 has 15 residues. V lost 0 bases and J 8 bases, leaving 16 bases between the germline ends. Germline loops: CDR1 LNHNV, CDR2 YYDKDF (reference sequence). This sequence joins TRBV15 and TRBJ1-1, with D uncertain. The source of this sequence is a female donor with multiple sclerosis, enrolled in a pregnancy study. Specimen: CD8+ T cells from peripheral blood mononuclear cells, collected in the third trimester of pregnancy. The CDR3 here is CATSRDQPGRGEAFF. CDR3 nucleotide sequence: TGTGCCACCAGCAGAGATCAACCAGGCAGAGGGGAAGCTTTCTTT.